This T cell receptor beta chain was obtained from a study of a mutant IDH1 vaccine in newly diagnosed glioma. Generated by immunoSEQ multiplex PCR, the TCRdb table keeps only in-frame clones and is missing some. The sample lists tens of thousands of clones; 90% to 95% were seen once. Time point here: week 5, during vaccination. Every vaccine dose comprised 300 ug of mutant IDH1 20-mer peptide plus topical imiquimod. Diagnosis in the donors showed new WHO grade 3 or 4 astrocytomas that were IDH1-mutant and ATRX-lost. As regards this clone: As yet, its antigen is unknown.

The CDR3 spans 15 residues. Per germline, CDR1 MNHNS and CDR2 SASEGT. V was cut by 7 bases and J by 4 bases, with 17 bases left in between. The sequence was obtained from a woman between 45 and 60 years old with glioma. The specimen was PBMCs, collected from a glioma patient whose treatment included an IDH1 peptide vaccine. The chain carries TRBV6-1 and TRBJ1-3, with D unresolved. The CDR3 DNA follows: TGTGCCAGCATCAGGACCCAAGGATTAGGAAACACCATATATTTT. As protein: CASIRTQGLGNTIYF.